The clone carrying this TCR beta chain appeared a few times. The data were taken from a study of cytomegalovirus exposure and HLA in healthy donors. A multiplex PCR was run with 60 Vbeta primers and 13 Jbeta primers. The method was immunoSEQ multiplex PCR; TCRdb's version includes in-frame clones alone and lacks a portion of them. The table lists about 160,000 clones, approximately 80% of them singletons. CDR3 size: 14 residues. The ends lost 4 bases at V and 12 bases at J; junction bases unmatched: 11. Germline loops: CDR1 SGHTA, CDR2 FQGNSA. The V and J genes are TRBV7-2 and TRBJ2-1; 8 bases match TRBD2. The TCR was taken from a man aged 40-55 years in good health and CMV-seronegative. Sample: PBMCs. The CDR3, as DNA: TGTGCCAGCAGCTCAATGACTAGCGATAGCGTGCAGTTCTTC. Translation gives CASSSMTSDSVQFF.